What follows describes a single T cell receptor (beta chain). This sample stems from a study of molecular identifiers for immune sequencing clone quantification. The CDR3 is made up of 13 amino acids. Germline loops: CDR1 SGHTA, CDR2 FQGNSA. V dropped 7 bases and J dropped 5 bases, with 14 bases sitting between them. Each CDR3 protein is one row after TCRdb ran MiXCR on the PCR reads. The profile shows 20,000 to 30,000 distinct CDR3 sequences, 17% of them singletons. Sequencing was performed on naive CD8+ T cells from blood, with Jurkat cell RNA spiked in. The subset is: FACS-sorted CD8+CD4-CCR7+CD45RA+ naive T cells. The rearrangement links TRBV7-2 to TRBJ2-5; D remains ambiguous. The source of this sequence is a human donor in good health. Some libraries in this study had Jurkat cell RNA spiked in. CDR3 bases: TGTGCCAGCAACTACGTAGAGGCGGAGACCCAGTACTTC. It codes for CASNYVEAETQYF.